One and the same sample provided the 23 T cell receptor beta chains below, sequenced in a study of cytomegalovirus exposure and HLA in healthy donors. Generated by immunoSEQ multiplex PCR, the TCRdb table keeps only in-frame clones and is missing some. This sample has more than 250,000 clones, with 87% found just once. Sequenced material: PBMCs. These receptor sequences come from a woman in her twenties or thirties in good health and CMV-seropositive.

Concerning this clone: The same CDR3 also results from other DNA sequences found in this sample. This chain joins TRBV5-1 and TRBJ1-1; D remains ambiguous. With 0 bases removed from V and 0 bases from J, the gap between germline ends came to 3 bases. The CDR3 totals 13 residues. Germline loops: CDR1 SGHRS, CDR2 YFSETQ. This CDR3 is CASSLEMNTEAFF. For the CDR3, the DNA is TGCGCCAGCAGCTTGGAGATGAACACTGAAGCTTTCTTT.

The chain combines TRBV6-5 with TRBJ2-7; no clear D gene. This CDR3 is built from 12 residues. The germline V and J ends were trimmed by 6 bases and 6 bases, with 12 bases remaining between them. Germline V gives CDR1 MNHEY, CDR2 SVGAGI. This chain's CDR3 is CASRIGSSEQYF. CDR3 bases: TGTGCCAGCAGGATAGGATCCAGCGAGCAGTACTTC.

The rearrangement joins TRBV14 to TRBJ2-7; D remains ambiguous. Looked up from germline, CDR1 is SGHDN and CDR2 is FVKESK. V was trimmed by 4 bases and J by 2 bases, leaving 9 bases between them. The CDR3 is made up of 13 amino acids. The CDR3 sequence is CASSRDQAYEQYF. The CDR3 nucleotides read TGTGCCAGCAGCCGAGACCAAGCCTACGAGCAGTACTTC.

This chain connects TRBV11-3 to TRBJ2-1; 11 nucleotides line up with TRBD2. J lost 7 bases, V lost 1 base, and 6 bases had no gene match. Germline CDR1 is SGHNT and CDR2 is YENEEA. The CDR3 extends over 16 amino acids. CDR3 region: CASSLGNSGGANEQFF. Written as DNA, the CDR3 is TGTGCCAGCAGCTTAGGAAATAGCGGGGGGGCTAATGAGCAGTTCTTC. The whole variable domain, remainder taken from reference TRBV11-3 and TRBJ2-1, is EAGVVQSPRYKIIEKKQPVAFWCNPISGHNTLYWYLQNLGQGPELLIRYENEEAVDDSQLPKDRFSAERLKGVDSTLKIQPAELGDSAVYLCASSLGNSGGANEQFFGPGTRLTVL.

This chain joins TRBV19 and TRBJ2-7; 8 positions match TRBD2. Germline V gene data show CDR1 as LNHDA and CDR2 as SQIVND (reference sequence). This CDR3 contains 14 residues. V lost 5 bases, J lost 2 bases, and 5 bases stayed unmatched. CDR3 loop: CASSYAGGTYEQYF. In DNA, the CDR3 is TGTGCCAGTAGTTACGCGGGAGGAACCTACGAGCAGTACTTC.

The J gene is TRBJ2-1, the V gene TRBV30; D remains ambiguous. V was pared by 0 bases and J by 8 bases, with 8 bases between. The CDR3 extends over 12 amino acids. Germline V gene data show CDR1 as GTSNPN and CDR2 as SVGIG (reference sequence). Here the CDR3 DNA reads TGTGCCTGGAGTGTTGTGGTCGATGAGCAGTTCTTC. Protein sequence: CAWSVVVDEQFF.

CDR3 protein: CASSLDRGASQPQHF. The DNA for the CDR3 is TGCGCCAGCAGCCTCGACAGGGGGGCGAGTCAGCCCCAGCATTTT. The chain employs TRBV4-1 and TRBJ1-5, with TRBD1 matching over 9 bases. The CDR3 is made up of 15 amino acids. J gave up 6 bases and V 4 bases, and 7 bases lay outside the gene matches. CDR1 and CDR2 from the germline V gene are MGHRA and YSYEKL.

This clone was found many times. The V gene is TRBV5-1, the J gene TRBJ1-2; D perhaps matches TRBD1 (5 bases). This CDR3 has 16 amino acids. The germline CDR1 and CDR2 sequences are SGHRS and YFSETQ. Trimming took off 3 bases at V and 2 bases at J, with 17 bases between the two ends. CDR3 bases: TGCGCCAGCAGCTCCGACCGGGACGGGACCAACTATGGCTACACCTTC. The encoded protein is CASSSDRDGTNYGYTF.

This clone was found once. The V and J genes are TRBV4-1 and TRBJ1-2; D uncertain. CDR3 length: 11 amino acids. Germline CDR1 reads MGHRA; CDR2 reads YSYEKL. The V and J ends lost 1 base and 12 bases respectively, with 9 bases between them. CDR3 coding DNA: TGCGCCAGCAGCCAAGGATCATACAACACCTTC. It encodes CASSQGSYNTF.

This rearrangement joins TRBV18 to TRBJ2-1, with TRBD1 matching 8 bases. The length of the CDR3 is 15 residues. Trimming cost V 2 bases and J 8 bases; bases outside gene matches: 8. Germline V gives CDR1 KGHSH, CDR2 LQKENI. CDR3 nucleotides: TGTGCCAGCTCACCATCTGGACAGGGTCAGGATGAGCAGTTCTTC. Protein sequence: CASSPSGQGQDEQFF.

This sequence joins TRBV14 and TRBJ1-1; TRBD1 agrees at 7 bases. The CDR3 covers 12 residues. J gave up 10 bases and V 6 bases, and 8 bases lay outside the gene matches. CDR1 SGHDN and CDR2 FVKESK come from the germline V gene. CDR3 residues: CASRQRQGPAFF. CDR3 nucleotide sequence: TGTGCCAGCAGACAAAGACAGGGTCCAGCTTTCTTT.

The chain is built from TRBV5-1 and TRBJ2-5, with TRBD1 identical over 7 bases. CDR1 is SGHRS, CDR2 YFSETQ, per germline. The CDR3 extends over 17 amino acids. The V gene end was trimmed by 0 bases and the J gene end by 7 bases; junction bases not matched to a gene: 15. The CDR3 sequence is CASSLDLNRGALGTQYF. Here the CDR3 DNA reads TGCGCCAGCAGCTTGGACCTAAACAGGGGCGCGCTGGGGACCCAGTACTTC.

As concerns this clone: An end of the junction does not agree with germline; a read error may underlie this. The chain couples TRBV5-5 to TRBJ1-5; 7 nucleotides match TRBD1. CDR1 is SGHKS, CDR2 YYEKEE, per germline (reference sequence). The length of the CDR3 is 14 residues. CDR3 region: CASSLDRKYQPQHF. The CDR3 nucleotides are TGTGCCAGCAGTTTGGACAGGAAGTATCAGCCCCAGCATTTT.

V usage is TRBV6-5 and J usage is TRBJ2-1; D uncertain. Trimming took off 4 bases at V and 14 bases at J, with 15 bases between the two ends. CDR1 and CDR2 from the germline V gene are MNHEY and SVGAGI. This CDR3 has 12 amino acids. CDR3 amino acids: CASSLTGQAEFF. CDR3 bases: TGTGCCAGCAGTTTAACGGGCCAGGCGGAGTTCTTC.

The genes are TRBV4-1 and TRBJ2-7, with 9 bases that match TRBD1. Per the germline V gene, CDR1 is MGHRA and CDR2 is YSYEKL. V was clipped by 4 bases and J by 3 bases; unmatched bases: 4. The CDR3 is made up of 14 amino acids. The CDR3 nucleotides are TGCGCCAGCAGCCGAAGGGACAGGGACTACGAGCAGTACTTC. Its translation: CASSRRDRDYEQYF.

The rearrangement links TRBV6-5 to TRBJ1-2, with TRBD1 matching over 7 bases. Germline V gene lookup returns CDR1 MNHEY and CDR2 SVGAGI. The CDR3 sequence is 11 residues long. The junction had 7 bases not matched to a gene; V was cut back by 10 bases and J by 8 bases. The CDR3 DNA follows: TGTGCCACCACAGGGGTGGGAGGCTACACCTTC. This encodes CATTGVGGYTF.

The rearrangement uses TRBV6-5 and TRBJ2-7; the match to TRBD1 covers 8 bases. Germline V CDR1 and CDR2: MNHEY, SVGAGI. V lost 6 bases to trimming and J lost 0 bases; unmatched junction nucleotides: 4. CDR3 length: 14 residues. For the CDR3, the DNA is TGTGCCAGCAGGAGAGGACAGGGCTCCTACGAGCAGTACTTC. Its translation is CASRRGQGSYEQYF.

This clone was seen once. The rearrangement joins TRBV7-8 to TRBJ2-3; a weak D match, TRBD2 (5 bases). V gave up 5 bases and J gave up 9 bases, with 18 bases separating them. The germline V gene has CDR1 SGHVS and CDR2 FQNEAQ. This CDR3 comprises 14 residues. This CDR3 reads CASSPLGGDATQYF. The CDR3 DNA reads TGTGCCAGCAGCCCCCTCGGAGGTGATGCGACGCAGTATTTT.

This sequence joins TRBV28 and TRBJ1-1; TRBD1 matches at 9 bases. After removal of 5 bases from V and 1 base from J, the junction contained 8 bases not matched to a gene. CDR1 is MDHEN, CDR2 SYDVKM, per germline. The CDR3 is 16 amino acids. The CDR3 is CASSPRGQGWNTEAFF. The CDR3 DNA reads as TGTGCCAGCAGTCCCCGGGGACAGGGTTGGAACACTGAAGCTTTCTTT.

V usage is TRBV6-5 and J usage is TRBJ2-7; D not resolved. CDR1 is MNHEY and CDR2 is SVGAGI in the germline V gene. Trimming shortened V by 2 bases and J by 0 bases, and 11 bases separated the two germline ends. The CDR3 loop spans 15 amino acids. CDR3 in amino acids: CASSYGLLSSYEQYF. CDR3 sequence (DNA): TGTGCCAGCAGTTACGGCCTTCTTAGCTCCTACGAGCAGTACTTC.

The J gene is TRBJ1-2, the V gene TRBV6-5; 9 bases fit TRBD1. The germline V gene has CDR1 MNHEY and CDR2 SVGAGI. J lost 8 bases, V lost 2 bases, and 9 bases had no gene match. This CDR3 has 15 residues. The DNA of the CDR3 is TGTGCCAGCAGTTACACCACAGGGGGCGATCGAGGCTACACCTTC. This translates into CASSYTTGGDRGYTF.

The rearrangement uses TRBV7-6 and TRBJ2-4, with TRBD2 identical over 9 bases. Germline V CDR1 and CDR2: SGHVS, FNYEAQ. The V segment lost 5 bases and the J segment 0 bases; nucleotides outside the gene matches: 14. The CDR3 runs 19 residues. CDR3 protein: CASSPGLATTPVAKNIQYF. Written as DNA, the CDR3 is TGTGCCAGCAGCCCCGGACTAGCGACCACCCCCGTAGCCAAAAACATTCAGTACTTC. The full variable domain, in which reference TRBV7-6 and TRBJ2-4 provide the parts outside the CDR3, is GAGVSQSPRYKVTKRGQDVALRCDPISGHVSLYWYRQALGQGPEFLTYFNYEAQQDKSGLPNDRFSAERPEGSISTLTIQRTEQRDSAMYRCASSPGLATTPVAKNIQYFGAGTRLSVL.

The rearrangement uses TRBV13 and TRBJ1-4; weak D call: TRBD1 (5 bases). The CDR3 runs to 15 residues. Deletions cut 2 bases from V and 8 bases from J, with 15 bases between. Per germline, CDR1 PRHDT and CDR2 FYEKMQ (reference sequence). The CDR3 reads CASSLSAGSGEKLFF. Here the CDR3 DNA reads TGTGCCAGCAGCTTATCCGCAGGGAGTGGAGAAAAACTGTTTTTT.